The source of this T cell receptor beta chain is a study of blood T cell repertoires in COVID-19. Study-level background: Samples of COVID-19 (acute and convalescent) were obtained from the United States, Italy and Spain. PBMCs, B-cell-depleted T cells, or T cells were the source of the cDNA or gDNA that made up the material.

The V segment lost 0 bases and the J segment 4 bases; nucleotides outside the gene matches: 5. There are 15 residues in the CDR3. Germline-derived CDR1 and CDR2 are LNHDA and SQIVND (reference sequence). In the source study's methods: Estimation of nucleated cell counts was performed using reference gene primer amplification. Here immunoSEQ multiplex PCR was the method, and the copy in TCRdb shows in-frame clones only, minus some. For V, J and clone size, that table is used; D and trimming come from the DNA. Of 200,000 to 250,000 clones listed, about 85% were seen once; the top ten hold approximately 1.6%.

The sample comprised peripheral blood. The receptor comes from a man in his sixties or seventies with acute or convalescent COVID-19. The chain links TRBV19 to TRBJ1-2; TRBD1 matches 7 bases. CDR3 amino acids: CASSIDRQGTYGYTF. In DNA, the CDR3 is TGTGCCAGTAGTATAGACCGACAGGGAACCTATGGCTACACCTTC.